This record covers a single T cell receptor (beta chain). V shed 5 bases and J shed 4 bases, with 9 bases lying between them. The CDR3 runs to 13 residues. Germline V gene data show CDR1 as ENHRY and CDR2 as SYGVKD. The data stem from a study of T cell changes during pregnancy in multiple sclerosis. Some clones are missing from TCRdb's copy, which holds only in-frame ones; the method was immunoSEQ multiplex PCR. This table holds roughly 93,000 clones, roughly 90% found once. The genes are TRBV10-3 and TRBJ1-5; D perhaps matches TRBD1 (6 bases). The sequences come from peripheral blood, collected before pregnancy. This clonotype was obtained from a female donor with multiple sclerosis, enrolled in a pregnancy study. Here the CDR3 reads CAISRQENQPQHF. The CDR3 coding sequence is TGTGCCATCAGTCGACAGGAAAATCAGCCCCAGCATTTT.